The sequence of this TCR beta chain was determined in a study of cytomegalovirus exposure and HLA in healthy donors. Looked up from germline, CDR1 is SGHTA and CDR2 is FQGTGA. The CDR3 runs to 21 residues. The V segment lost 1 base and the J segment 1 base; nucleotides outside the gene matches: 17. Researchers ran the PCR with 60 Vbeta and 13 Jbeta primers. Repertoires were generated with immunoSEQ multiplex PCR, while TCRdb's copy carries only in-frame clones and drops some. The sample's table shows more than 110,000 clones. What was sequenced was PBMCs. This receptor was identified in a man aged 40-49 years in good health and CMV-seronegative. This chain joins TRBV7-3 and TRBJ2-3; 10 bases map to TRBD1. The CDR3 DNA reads TGTGCCAGCAGCTTAAACCAATATTTACCCGGGACAGGGGAAGGCACAGATACGCAGTATTTT. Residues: CASSLNQYLPGTGEGTDTQYF.